This T cell receptor beta chain was observed in a study of CD8+ T cells in alopecia areata. Background on the study: Once tofacitinib had been taken for 6 to 18 months, 6 months off drug followed. The authors scored treated patients' severity by affected scalp percentage.

The sequencing template was cDNA reverse transcribed from extracted RNA. TCRdb keeps only in-frame clones here, not all; method: immunoSEQ multiplex PCR. The table includes tens of thousands of clones, more than 90% detected once. This CDR3 contains 17 residues. The junction had 13 bases not matched to a gene; V was cut back by 4 bases and J by 4 bases. The germline V gene has CDR1 MNHEY and CDR2 SMNVEV (reference sequence). Treatment defined: oral pan-JAK inhibitor, 5-10 mg twice daily. The sequence came from a human donor with alopecia areata. The chain has TRBV27 and TRBJ2-3, with 8 bases aligning to TRBD1. This specimen consisted of CD8+ T cells sorted from blood, obtained at week 24, from a patient treated with tofacitinib. DNA for the CDR3: TGTGCCAGCAGTTCCCTCCTCGGACAGGGAGGACCAGATACGCAGTATTTT. This translates into CASSSLLGQGGPDTQYF.